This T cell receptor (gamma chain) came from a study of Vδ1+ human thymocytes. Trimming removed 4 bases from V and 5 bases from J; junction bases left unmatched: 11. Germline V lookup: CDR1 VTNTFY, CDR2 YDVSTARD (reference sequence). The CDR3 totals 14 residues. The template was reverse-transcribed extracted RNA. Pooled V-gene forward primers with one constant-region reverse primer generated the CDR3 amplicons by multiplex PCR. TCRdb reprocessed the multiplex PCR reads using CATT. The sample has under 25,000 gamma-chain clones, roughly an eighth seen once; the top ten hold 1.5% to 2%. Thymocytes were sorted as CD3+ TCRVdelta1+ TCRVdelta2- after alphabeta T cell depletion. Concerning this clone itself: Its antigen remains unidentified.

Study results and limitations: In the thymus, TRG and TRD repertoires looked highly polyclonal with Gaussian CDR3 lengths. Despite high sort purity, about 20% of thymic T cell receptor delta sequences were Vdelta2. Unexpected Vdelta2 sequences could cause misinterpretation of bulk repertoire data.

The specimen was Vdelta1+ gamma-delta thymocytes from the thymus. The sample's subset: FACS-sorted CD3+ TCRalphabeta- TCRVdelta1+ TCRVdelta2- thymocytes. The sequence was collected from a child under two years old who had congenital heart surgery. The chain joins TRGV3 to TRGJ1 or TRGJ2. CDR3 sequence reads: CATWESRSNYKKLF. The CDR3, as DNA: TGTGCCACCTGGGAGAGTCGTTCGAATTATAAGAAACTCTTT.